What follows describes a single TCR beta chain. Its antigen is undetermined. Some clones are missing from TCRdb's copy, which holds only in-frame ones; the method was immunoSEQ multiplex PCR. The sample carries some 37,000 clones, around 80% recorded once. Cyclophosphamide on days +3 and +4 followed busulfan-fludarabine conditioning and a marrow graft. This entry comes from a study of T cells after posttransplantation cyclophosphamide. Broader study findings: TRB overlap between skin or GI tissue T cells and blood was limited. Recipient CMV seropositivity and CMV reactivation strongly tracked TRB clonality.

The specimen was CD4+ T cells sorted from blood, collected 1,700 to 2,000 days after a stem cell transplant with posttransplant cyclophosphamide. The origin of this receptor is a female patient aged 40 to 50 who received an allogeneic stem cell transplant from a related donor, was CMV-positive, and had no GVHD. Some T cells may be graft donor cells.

The CDR3 is CASSQPGTGVYEQYF. In DNA form, the CDR3 reads TGCGCCAGCAGCCAACCCGGGACAGGCGTCTACGAGCAGTACTTC. This chain links TRBV5-1 with TRBJ2-7; 8 bases fit TRBD1. V shed 4 bases, J shed 3 bases, and the junction held 9 bases outside the gene matches. Germline assignment: CDR1 SGHRS and CDR2 YFSETQ. CDR3 length: 15 amino acids.